This T cell receptor beta chain stems from a study of blood T cell repertoires in COVID-19. Turning to the study itself: Collection of acute and convalescent COVID-19 samples took place in the United States, Italy and Spain. Sample material is recorded as cDNA or gDNA derived from T cells, B-cell-depleted T cells, or PBMCs.

Participants, roughly 18 to 90 years old, spanned around 25 US areas. Cohort placement rested on clinical history that participants reported themselves. This CDR3 region has 16 residues. Germline assignment: CDR1 SGHRS and CDR2 YFSETQ. V lost 3 bases, J lost 10 bases, and 8 bases stayed unmatched. The table came from immunoSEQ multiplex PCR; TCRdb's copy has only in-frame clones and leaves some out. The top ten hold roughly 1.2% of the sample, which has 150,000 to 200,000 clones, 87% seen once. Sample: PBMCs or T cells enriched from blood (not recorded which). The clonotype was recovered from a human donor with acute COVID-19. The donor label of this sample is uncertain. The chain combines TRBV5-1 with TRBJ1-6; 12 nucleotides align to TRBD1. The CDR3 region has the DNA TGCGCCAGCAGCTCAGGGACAGGGGGCTCCAACTCACCCCTCCACTTT. This gives the protein CASSSGTGGSNSPLHF.